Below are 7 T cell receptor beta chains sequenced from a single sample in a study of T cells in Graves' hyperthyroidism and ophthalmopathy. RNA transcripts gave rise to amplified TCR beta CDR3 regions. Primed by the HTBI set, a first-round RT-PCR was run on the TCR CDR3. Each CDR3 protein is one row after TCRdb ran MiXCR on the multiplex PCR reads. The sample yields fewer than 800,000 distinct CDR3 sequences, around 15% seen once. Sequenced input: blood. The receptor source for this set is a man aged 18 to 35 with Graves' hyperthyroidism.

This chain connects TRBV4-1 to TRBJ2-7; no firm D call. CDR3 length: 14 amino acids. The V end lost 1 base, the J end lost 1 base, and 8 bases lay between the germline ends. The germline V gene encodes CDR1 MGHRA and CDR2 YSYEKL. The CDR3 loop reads CASSQAGRSYEQYF. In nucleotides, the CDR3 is TGCGCCAGCAGCCAAGCGGGTAGATCCTACGAGCAGTACTTC.

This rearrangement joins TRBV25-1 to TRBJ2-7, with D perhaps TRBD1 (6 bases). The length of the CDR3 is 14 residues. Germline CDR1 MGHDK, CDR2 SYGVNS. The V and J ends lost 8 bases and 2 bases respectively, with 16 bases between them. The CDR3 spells CASALSGHTYEQYF. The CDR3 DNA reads TGTGCCAGCGCCCTGTCGGGACATACCTACGAGCAGTACTTC.

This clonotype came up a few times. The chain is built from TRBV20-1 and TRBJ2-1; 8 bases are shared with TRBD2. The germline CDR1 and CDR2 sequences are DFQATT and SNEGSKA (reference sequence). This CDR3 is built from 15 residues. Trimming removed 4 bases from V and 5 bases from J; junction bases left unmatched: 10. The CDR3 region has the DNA TGCAGTGCTAACAGCGGGAGCTCTTCCCACAATGAGCAGTTCTTC. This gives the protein CSANSGSSSHNEQFF.

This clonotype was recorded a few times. The CDR3 loop is CASSQLGPLGVYGYTF. CDR3 in DNA: TGCGCCAGCAGCCAACTCGGACCATTGGGGGTCTATGGCTACACCTTC. The chain joins TRBV4-1 to TRBJ1-2, with D perhaps TRBD1 (5 bases). V was trimmed by 2 bases and J by 4 bases, leaving 17 bases between them. The CDR3 is 16 residues long. Germline V CDR1 and CDR2: MGHRA, YSYEKL.

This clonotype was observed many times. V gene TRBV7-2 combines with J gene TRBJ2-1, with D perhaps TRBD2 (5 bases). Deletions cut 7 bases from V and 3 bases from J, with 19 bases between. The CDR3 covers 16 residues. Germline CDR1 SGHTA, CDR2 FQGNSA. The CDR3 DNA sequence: TGTGCCAGCACCCCCGGGGTGCGGCATATCTACAATGAGCAGTTCTTC. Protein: CASTPGVRHIYNEQFF.

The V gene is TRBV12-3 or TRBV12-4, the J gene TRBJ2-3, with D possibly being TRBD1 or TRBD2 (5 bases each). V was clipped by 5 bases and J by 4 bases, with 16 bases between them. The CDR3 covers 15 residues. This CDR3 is CASSPLGTRSDTQYF. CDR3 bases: TGTGCCAGCAGTCCCTTGGGGACGCGGTCAGATACGCAGTATTTT.

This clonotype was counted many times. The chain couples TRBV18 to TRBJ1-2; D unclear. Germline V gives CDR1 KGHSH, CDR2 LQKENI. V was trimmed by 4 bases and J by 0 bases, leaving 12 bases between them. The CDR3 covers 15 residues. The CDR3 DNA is TGTGCCAGCTCACGTAACACAGAATCTAACTATGGCTACACCTTC. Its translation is CASSRNTESNYGYTF.